A selection of T cell receptor beta chains follows, all from one sample in a study of long-term antiretroviral therapy in people with HIV. Clones were read by immunoSEQ multiplex PCR, and TCRdb kept only the in-frame ones, dropping some. The profile shows 26,000 or so clones, roughly 80% of them singletons. The material sequenced was unsorted PBMCs, taken 0.8 years before starting antiretroviral therapy. The receptors were gathered from a man aged 18 to 29 with HIV. CDR3s include the opening cysteine and the closing phenylalanine or tryptophan. Each record gives: D gene, clone size, V gene, J gene, CDR3 DNA, CDR3 protein. The D gene is left open where the match is weak. Clone sizes are given selectively: once, few, many, or a class where the clone is expanded.

d_gene: -; abundance: -; v_gene: TRBV2; j_gene: TRBJ1-5; CDR3nt: TGTGCCAGCAGTGAAGCACACAATCAGCCCCAGCATTTT; CDR3aa: CASSEAHNQPQHF
d_gene: TRBD1; abundance: -; v_gene: TRBV18; j_gene: TRBJ2-7; CDR3nt: TGTGCCAGCTCACCCGGGACAGGCGCCTCCTACGAGCAGTACTTC; CDR3aa: CASSPGTGASYEQYF
d_gene: TRBD2; abundance: -; v_gene: TRBV18; j_gene: TRBJ2-1; CDR3nt: TGTGCCAGCTCACCCGGGACTATCTCCAACAATGAGCAGTTCTTC; CDR3aa: CASSPGTISNNEQFF
d_gene: -; abundance: -; v_gene: TRBV7-9; j_gene: TRBJ2-3; CDR3nt: TGTGCCAGCAGCTTTGGGACAGATACGCAGTATTTT; CDR3aa: CASSFGTDTQYF
d_gene: -; abundance: -; v_gene: TRBV2; j_gene: TRBJ1-1; CDR3nt: TGTGCCAGCAGCCCGGGGGGATGGACTGAAGCTTTCTTT; CDR3aa: CASSPGGWTEAFF
d_gene: TRBD2; abundance: -; v_gene: TRBV27; j_gene: TRBJ2-2; CDR3nt: TGTGCCAGCAGACTGCGGGGGGGCCCCGGGGAGCTGTTTTTT; CDR3aa: CASRLRGGPGELFF
d_gene: -; abundance: -; v_gene: TRBV5-3; j_gene: TRBJ2-7; CDR3nt: TGTGCCAGAAGCTTGAGGGGCAGGAGCTCCTACGAGCAGTACTTC; CDR3aa: CARSLRGRSSYEQYF
d_gene: -; abundance: -; v_gene: TRBV11-2; j_gene: TRBJ1-6; CDR3nt: TGTGCCAGCAGCTTACTAGGGGGTAATTCACCCCTCCACTTT; CDR3aa: CASSLLGGNSPLHF
d_gene: -; abundance: -; v_gene: TRBV27; j_gene: TRBJ1-3; CDR3nt: TGTGCCAGCAGTTTTTCCGGGACAAGCCGAAACACCATATATTTT; CDR3aa: CASSFSGTSRNTIYF
d_gene: TRBD1; abundance: -; v_gene: TRBV5-1; j_gene: TRBJ2-7; CDR3nt: TGCGCCAGCAGCCCGGGACAGGCAGCCTACGAGCAGTACTTC; CDR3aa: CASSPGQAAYEQYF
d_gene: -; abundance: -; v_gene: TRBV4-3; j_gene: TRBJ2-7; CDR3nt: TGCGCCAGCAGCCAAGACCCCGGGGGTCCCTCCGAGCAGTACTTC; CDR3aa: CASSQDPGGPSEQYF
d_gene: TRBD2; abundance: once; v_gene: TRBV19; j_gene: TRBJ2-7; CDR3nt: TGTGCCAGTAGCCCGACTAGCGGGGCCTACGAGCAGTACTTC; CDR3aa: CASSPTSGAYEQYF
d_gene: -; abundance: once; v_gene: TRBV7-2; j_gene: TRBJ1-2; CDR3nt: TGTGCCAGCAGCTTAGTGGTGGGGGGCAAGGGCTATGGCTACACCTTC; CDR3aa: CASSLVVGGKGYGYTF
d_gene: -; abundance: -; v_gene: TRBV4-1; j_gene: TRBJ1-5; CDR3nt: TGCGCCAGCAGCCAAGGTGGGGGGCAGCCCCAGCATTTT; CDR3aa: CASSQGGGQPQHF
d_gene: -; abundance: -; v_gene: TRBV2; j_gene: TRBJ2-6; CDR3nt: TGTGCCAGCAGTGAAGCGGGGGAGGGGGCCAACGTCCTGACTTTC; CDR3aa: CASSEAGEGANVLTF
d_gene: -; abundance: once; v_gene: TRBV11-2; j_gene: TRBJ1-5; CDR3nt: TGTGCCAGCAGCTCCGGGAGCAATCAGCCCCAGCATTTT; CDR3aa: CASSSGSNQPQHF
d_gene: TRBD2; abundance: -; v_gene: TRBV23-1; j_gene: TRBJ2-1; CDR3nt: TGCGCCAGCACCCCCGTGGCTAGCGGGGTAAGACCGTACAATGAGCAGTTCTTC; CDR3aa: CASTPVASGVRPYNEQFF
d_gene: TRBD1; abundance: -; v_gene: TRBV5-6; j_gene: TRBJ2-5; CDR3nt: TGTGCCAGCAGTCAGATGGGACAGCAAAAGGGTCCGTGGACCCAGTACTTC; CDR3aa: CASSQMGQQKGPWTQYF
d_gene: -; abundance: -; v_gene: TRBV5-4; j_gene: TRBJ1-2; CDR3nt: TGTGCCAGCCACAACTTCCAGGCGGACTATGGCTACACCTTC; CDR3aa: CASHNFQADYGYTF
d_gene: TRBD2; abundance: -; v_gene: TRBV10-3; j_gene: TRBJ2-1; CDR3nt: TGTGCCATCAGTGAGTCGAAGACTAGCGGGATTGACAATGAGCAGTTCTTC; CDR3aa: CAISESKTSGIDNEQFF
d_gene: -; abundance: -; v_gene: TRBV9; j_gene: TRBJ1-4; CDR3nt: TGTGCCAGCAGCGTTGGGCCCACGGGTGAAAAACTGTTTTTT; CDR3aa: CASSVGPTGEKLFF
d_gene: -; abundance: -; v_gene: TRBV19; j_gene: TRBJ1-2; CDR3nt: TGTGCCAGTAGAAAGAACACGGAGGTCTATGGCTACACCTTC; CDR3aa: CASRKNTEVYGYTF
d_gene: -; abundance: -; v_gene: TRBV27; j_gene: TRBJ2-1; CDR3nt: TGTGCCAGCAGTTTAGCCGGGAACTCCTACAATGAGCAGTTCTTC; CDR3aa: CASSLAGNSYNEQFF